Listed here is a single T cell receptor beta chain. Its specific antigen is unknown. Per-base quality was not reported, and no clone a single base away is much larger than it. Each collaborating institution followed its own protocols to collect whole blood in K2EDTA tubes. For TCRbeta analysis, collaborators shipped samples in one of three forms: frozen whole blood, isolated PBMCs, or DNA extracted from either of those sample types. These data belong to a study of blood T cell repertoires in COVID-19 (dated by TCRdb to 2019 to 2021). Turning to the overall study: The collaborator samples originated in the United States, Italy and Spain and spanned the acute and convalescent phases of COVID-19. The repertoires were released in a freely available public database meant as a resource for research on the immune response to SARS-CoV-2. Subjects who had been exposed to COVID-19, were actively infected with it, or had recovered from it provided the deeply sampled blood TCRbeta repertoires that made up the dataset. A de-identified subject ID, COVID-19 status, age in years and sex were almost always included in the sample metadata. HLA class I and class II types, where available, came from metadata supplied by the sample provider rather than from assay-based typing. The samples were drawn from the first 160 participants of the ongoing ImmuneRACE study and from under 1,500 subjects provided by 6 global collaborators. The material from the prospective study consisted of cDNA or gDNA derived from T cells, B-cell-depleted T cells, or PBMCs. Study-wide findings and limitations: Clinical and demographic metadata were provided uncurated, with the amount varying by source and participant.

There are 16 amino acids in the CDR3, from cysteine to phenylalanine inclusive. Only the CDR3 part of the read is kept: 48 bases, read in frame from the first base. The CDR1 and CDR2 encoded by the germline V gene (reference sequence) are MNHNY and SVGAGI. The germline ends are 11 bases apart after V is trimmed by 0 bases and J by 0 bases. TCRbeta CDR3 regions were amplified from genomic DNA by means of the immunoSEQ Assay, a bias-controlled multiplex PCR. Under the source paper's analysis protocol: The number of nucleated cells in each sample was estimated from the amplification of reference gene primers within the assay. To quantify the absolute abundance of each unique TCRbeta CDR3 rearrangement, sequence reads were collapsed and filtered. For each sample, productive Simpson clonality was calculated as the square root of Simpson's diversity index across productive rearrangements. TCRdb obtained this table from immuneACCESS and retained in-frame rearrangements with V and J assigned. These tables miss some clones; where compared with another copy, unresolved V genes account for less than half of the shortfall, and the remainder is unexplained. D and trimming come from the DNA, and the V and J calls and clone size come from that table. The sample has approximately 260,000 clones on record, approximately 78% of them singletons. The ten largest clones capture about an eighth of the sample.

This sequence originates from a woman aged 60 to 75 with active or convalescent COVID-19. The sequencing sample was made of peripheral blood. This receptor chain uses TRBV6-6 and TRBJ1-1; the D gene cannot be resolved reliably. The CDR3 protein sequence reads: CASSYSRAVMNTEAFF. The sequence in DNA is TGTGCCAGCAGTTACTCGAGGGCAGTTATGAACACTGAAGCTTTCTTT.